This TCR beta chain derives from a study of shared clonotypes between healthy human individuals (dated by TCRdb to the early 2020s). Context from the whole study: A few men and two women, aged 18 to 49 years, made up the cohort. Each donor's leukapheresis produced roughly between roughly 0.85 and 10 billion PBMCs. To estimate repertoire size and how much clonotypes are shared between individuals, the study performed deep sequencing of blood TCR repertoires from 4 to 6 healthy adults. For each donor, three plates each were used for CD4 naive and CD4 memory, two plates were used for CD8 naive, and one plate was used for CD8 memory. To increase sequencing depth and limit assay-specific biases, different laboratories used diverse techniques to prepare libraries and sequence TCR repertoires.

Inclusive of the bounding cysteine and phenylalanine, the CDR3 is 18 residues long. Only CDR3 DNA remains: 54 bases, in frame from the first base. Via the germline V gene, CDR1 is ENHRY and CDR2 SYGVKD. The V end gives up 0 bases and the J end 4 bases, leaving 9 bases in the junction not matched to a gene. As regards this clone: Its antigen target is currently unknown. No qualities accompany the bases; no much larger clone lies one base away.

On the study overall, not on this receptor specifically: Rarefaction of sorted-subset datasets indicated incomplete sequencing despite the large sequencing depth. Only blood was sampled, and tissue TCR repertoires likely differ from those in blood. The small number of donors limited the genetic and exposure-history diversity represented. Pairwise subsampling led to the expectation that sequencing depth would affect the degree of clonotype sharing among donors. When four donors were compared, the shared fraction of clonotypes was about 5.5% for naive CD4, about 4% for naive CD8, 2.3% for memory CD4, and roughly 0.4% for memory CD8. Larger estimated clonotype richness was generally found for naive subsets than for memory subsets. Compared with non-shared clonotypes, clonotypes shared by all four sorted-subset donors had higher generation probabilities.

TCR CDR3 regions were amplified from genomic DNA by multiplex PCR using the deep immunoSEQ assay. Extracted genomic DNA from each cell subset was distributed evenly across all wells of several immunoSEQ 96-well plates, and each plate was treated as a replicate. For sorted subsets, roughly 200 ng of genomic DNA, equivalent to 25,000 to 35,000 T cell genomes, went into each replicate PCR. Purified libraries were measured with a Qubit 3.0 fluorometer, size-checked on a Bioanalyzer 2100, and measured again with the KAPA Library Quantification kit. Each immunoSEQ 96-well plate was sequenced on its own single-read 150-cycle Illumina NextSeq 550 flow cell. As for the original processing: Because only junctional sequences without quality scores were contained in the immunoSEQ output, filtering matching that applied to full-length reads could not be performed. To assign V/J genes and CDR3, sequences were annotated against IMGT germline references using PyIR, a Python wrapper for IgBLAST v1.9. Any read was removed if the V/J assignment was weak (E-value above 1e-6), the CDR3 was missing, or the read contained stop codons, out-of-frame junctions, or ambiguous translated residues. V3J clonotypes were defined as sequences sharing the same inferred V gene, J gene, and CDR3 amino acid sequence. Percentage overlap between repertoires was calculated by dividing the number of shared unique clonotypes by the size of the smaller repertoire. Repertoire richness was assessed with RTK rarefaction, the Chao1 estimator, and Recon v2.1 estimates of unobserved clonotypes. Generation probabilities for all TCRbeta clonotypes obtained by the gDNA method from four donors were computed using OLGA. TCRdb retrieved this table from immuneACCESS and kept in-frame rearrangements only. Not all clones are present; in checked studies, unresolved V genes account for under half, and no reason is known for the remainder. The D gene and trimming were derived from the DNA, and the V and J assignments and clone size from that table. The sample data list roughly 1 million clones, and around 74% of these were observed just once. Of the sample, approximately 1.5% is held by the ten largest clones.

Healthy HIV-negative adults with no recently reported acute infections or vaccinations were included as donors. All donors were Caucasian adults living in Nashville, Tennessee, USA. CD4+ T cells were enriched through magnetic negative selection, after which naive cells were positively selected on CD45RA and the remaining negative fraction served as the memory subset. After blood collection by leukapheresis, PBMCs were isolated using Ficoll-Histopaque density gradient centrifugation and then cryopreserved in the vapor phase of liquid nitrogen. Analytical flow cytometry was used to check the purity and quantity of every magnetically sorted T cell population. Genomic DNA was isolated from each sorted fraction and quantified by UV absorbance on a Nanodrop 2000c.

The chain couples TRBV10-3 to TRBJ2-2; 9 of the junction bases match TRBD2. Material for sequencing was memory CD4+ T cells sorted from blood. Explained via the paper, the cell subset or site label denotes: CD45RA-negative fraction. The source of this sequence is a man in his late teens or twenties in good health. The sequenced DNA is TGTGCCATCAGTGAGTCGATCCTCCTAGCGGGAACCACCGGGGAGCTGTTTTTT. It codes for CAISESILLAGTTGELFF.